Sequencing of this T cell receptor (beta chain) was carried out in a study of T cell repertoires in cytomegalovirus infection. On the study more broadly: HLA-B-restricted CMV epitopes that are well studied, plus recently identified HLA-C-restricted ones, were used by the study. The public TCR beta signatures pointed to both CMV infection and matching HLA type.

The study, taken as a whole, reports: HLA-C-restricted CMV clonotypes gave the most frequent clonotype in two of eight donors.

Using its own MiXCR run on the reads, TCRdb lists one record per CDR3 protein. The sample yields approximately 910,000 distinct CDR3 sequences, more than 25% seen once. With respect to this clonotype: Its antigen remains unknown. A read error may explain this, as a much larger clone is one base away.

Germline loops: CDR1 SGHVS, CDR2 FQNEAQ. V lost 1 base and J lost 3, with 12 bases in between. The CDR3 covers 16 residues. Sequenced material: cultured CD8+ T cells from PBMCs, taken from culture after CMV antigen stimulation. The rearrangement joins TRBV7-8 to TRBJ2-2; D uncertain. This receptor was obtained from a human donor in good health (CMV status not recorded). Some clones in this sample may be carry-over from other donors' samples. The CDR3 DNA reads TGTGCCAGCAGCTTAGGCAGGACCTTTCACACCGGGGAGCTGTTTTTT. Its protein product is CASSLGRTFHTGELFF.